In this sample, the clone carrying this T cell receptor beta chain turned up many times. The antigen remains unidentified. This specimen comes from a study of spatial heterogeneity in lung cancer. Study-wide context: More beta-chain than alpha-chain sequences were consistently detected. Counts of TCR transcripts in tumor regions correlated strongly with a matched bulk RNA-seq T cell module score.

The germline gives CDR1 SGHAT, CDR2 FQDESV (reference sequence). The V and J ends lost 5 bases and 4 bases respectively, with 18 bases between them. This CDR3 comprises 16 residues. Study observations and caveats: Counts of expanded intratumoral alpha and beta TCRs tracked tumor mutation counts.

TCRdb reprocessed the 5' RACE reads with MiXCR, giving one entry per CDR3 protein. The sample comprises around 18,000 distinct CDR3 sequences, around 6.5% of which are singletons, and roughly 20% rests with the top ten. Time point reported: sample taken at primary tumor resection. Material for sequencing was whole RNA from tumor, nontumor lung or frozen PBMC, left unsorted. The clonotype comes from a female donor with early-stage non-small cell lung cancer. The genes are TRBV11-1 and TRBJ2-1; D tentatively reads TRBD1 or TRBD2 (5 bases each). Material: lung tumor tissue, obtained at surgery. CDR3 bases: TGTGCCAGCAGCCAAGGCCCGGGACCCTTATACAATGAGCAGTTCTTC. Protein product: CASSQGPGPLYNEQFF.